Following are 17 T cell receptor beta chains from one sample sequenced in a study of blood T cells in healthy people across ages. Primed by a sample-barcoded 5' primer and a J-beta primer mix, a second PCR proceeded for about 6 to 12 cycles. From the 5' RACE reads, TCRdb called clonotypes with MiXCR, one entry per CDR3 protein. Here the sample spans 1.6 million or so distinct CDR3 sequences, approximately 32% being singletons. Sequencing input: blood. The receptors stem from a woman in her 30s in good health.

This chain connects TRBV25-1 to TRBJ2-1; 10 bases fit TRBD2. Germline CDR1 and CDR2: MGHDK and SYGVNS. The CDR3 contains 16 residues. With V trimmed by 3 bases and J by 4 bases, 6 bases remained unmatched. CDR3 nucleotides: TGTGCCAGCAGTGACCGTAGGACTAGCGGTTACAATGAGCAGTTCTTC. It translates to CASSDRRTSGYNEQFF.

The V call is TRBV6-1, the J call TRBJ1-5; tentative D call: TRBD1 (6 bases). CDR3 length equals 15 residues. Deletions cut 3 bases from V and 1 base from J, with 10 bases between. Per the germline V gene, CDR1 is MNHNS and CDR2 is SASEGT. The CDR3: CASSDHRASNQPQHF. The CDR3 nucleotides read TGTGCCAGCAGTGATCACAGGGCAAGCAATCAGCCCCAGCATTTT.

The chain has TRBV13 and TRBJ2-3, with 8 bases lining up with TRBD2. CDR3 size: 16 residues. CDR1 is PRHDT and CDR2 is FYEKMQ in the germline V gene (reference sequence). Losses at the gene ends were 6 bases for V and 4 bases for J; bases not matched to a gene: 12. The CDR3, as DNA: TGTGCCAGCAGTCTTGCGTCGGGGGGGGCCCCAGATACGCAGTATTTT. Its translation is CASSLASGGAPDTQYF.

The chain is built from TRBV10-3 and TRBJ2-2; possible D gene TRBD2, 5 bases. CDR3 length equals 14 residues. Germline assignment: CDR1 ENHRY and CDR2 SYGVKD. V was pared by 6 bases and J by 4 bases, with 12 bases between. The CDR3 is CAIRGDSGTGELFF. CDR3 coding DNA: TGTGCCATCAGGGGAGACTCCGGCACCGGGGAGCTGTTTTTT.

There are a few counts of this clonotype. V gene TRBV6-5 combines with J gene TRBJ2-7; D is unclear. The CDR3 runs to 16 residues. V dropped 6 bases and J dropped 7 bases, with 25 bases sitting between them. Germline CDR1 MNHEY, CDR2 SVGAGI. DNA for the CDR3: TGTGCCAGCAGCGTGGAAGGACGTAGCTCCTACAATGAGCAGTACTTC. Translated, it gives CASSVEGRSSYNEQYF.

In its sample, this clonotype was seen many times. The V and J genes are TRBV7-3 and TRBJ1-5, with TRBD1 matching 8 bases. Germline V gene lookup returns CDR1 SGHTA and CDR2 FQGTGA. The CDR3 length is 14 residues. The V segment lost 3 bases and the J segment 3 bases; nucleotides outside the gene matches: 1. The CDR3 DNA follows: TGTGCCAGCAGCTTGACAGGGGACAATCAGCCCCAGCATTTT. Its translation: CASSLTGDNQPQHF.

In its sample, this clonotype was seen a few times. The genes are TRBV20-1 and TRBJ1-4; possible D gene TRBD1, 5 bases. CDR1 and CDR2 (germline): DFQATT, SNEGSKA (reference sequence). This CDR3 comprises 17 residues. V gave up 1 base and J gave up 7 bases, with 22 bases separating them. The CDR3 sequence: CSARVRVERDGIEKLFF. CDR3 sequence (DNA): TGCAGTGCTAGAGTTCGGGTCGAGAGGGACGGGATTGAAAAACTGTTTTTT.

This chain links TRBV18 with TRBJ2-5, with D possibly being TRBD1 (5 bases). Germline V lookup: CDR1 KGHSH, CDR2 LQKENI. Between the trimmed V and J ends, which lost 8 bases and 2 bases, there was a span of 12 bases. There are 13 residues in the CDR3. In nucleotides, the CDR3 is TGTGCCAGCCAATGGACACAACAAGAGACCCAGTACTTC. Its protein is CASQWTQQETQYF.

The table lists this clonotype with a few counts. The CDR3 coding sequence is TGCAGTGCTAGACCAGGTCTAGCGGGGTCAGATACGCAGTATTTT. This translates into CSARPGLAGSDTQYF. The chain has TRBV20-1 and TRBJ2-3; 9 nucleotides align to TRBD2. Germline-derived CDR1 and CDR2 are DFQATT and SNEGSKA (reference sequence). This CDR3 is built from 15 residues. After removal of 2 bases from V and 4 bases from J, the junction contained 7 bases not matched to a gene.

This clonotype turned up a few times. The chain recombines TRBV3-1 with TRBJ1-5; D is unresolved. V lost 0 bases, J lost 5 bases, and 11 bases lay in between. The germline V gene has CDR1 LGHDT and CDR2 YNNKEL (reference sequence). The CDR3 extends over 15 amino acids. The CDR3 region is CASSQDRGHHQPQHF. CDR3 sequence (DNA): TGTGCCAGCAGCCAAGATCGAGGTCATCATCAGCCCCAGCATTTT.

The chain has TRBV7-9 and TRBJ1-1; tentative D call: TRBD1 (6 bases). This CDR3 comprises 14 residues. The V end lost 3 bases, the J end lost 6 bases, and 14 bases lay between the germline ends. The V gene's germline CDR1 is SEHNR and CDR2 FQNEAQ (reference sequence). Here the CDR3 DNA reads TGTGCCAGCAGCTTGGGTCGGGACAACCCTGAAGCTTTCTTT. This gives the protein CASSLGRDNPEAFF.

The chain is built from TRBV9 and TRBJ1-6; D gene uncertain. Germline V gene lookup returns CDR1 SGDLS and CDR2 YYNGEE. Trimming shortened V by 2 bases and J by 5 bases, and 5 bases separated the two germline ends. The CDR3 extends over 13 amino acids. The CDR3 nucleotides read TGTGCCAGCAGCGTCGAGGATAATTCACCCCTCCACTTT. Its translation: CASSVEDNSPLHF. The complete variable domain, with remaining parts taken from reference TRBV9 and TRBJ1-6, reads DSGVTQTPKHLITATGQRVTLRCSPRSGDLSVYWYQQSLDQGLQFLIQYYNGEERAKGNILERFSAQQFPDLHSELNLSSLELGDSALYFCASSVEDNSPLHFGNGTRLTVT.

This clonotype was detected only a few times. The rearrangement uses TRBV6-1 and TRBJ2-2; 11 positions agree with TRBD1. This CDR3 spans 15 amino acids. Germline CDR1 MNHNS, CDR2 SASEGT. With 5 bases clipped from V and 6 bases from J, the junction kept 5 bases outside the gene matches. The CDR3 region is CASSRGQGAPGELFF. DNA for the CDR3: TGTGCCAGCAGTCGCGGACAGGGGGCCCCCGGGGAGCTGTTTTTT.

This clonotype was seen more than once but under ten times. J is TRBJ1-4 and V is TRBV27; 9 bases line up with TRBD1. Germline CDR1 reads MNHEY; CDR2 reads SMNVEV (reference sequence). The V segment lost 7 bases and the J segment 7 bases; nucleotides outside the gene matches: 7. This CDR3 is built from 14 residues. CDR3 amino acids: CASTTGTGLEKLFF. For the CDR3, the DNA is TGTGCCAGCACTACCGGGACAGGGCTTGAAAAACTGTTTTTT.

This clonotype is a singleton in its sample. One end of the junction does not line up with germline, which may come from a read error. The chain has TRBV6-6 and TRBJ2-1; either TRBD1 or TRBD2 may supply D (5 bases each). Germline CDR1 is MNHNY and CDR2 is SVGAGI (reference sequence). This CDR3 has 15 residues. The CDR3 is CASSYEWGMHNEQFF. The CDR3 DNA reads as TGCGCCAGCAGTTATGAGTGGGGGATGCACAATGAGCAGTTCTTC.

The gene calls are TRBV3-1 and TRBJ2-7, with 7 bases lining up with TRBD1. Per the germline V gene, CDR1 is LGHDT and CDR2 is YNNKEL (reference sequence). This CDR3 has 15 amino acids. V was pared by 0 bases and J by 0 bases, with 2 bases of the junction left unmatched. CDR3 in amino acids: CASSQEWDSSYEQYF. The CDR3 DNA is TGTGCCAGCAGCCAAGAGTGGGACAGCTCCTACGAGCAGTACTTC.

This chain uses TRBV7-6 with TRBJ1-4, with 8 bases aligning to TRBD1. The V segment lost 5 bases and the J segment 7 bases; nucleotides outside the gene matches: 3. CDR1 is SGHVS, CDR2 FNYEAQ, per germline. The CDR3 spans 13 residues. Written as DNA, the CDR3 is TGTGCCAGCAGCGCAGGGGGCAGTGAAAAACTGTTTTTT. It translates to CASSAGGSEKLFF.